This TCR beta chain was sequenced in a study of cytomegalovirus exposure and HLA in healthy donors. General study points: In a later analysis, HLA-C alleles had the fewest associated TCRs, DRB1 alleles the most. Later on, an analysis tied 15,000 or so TCR beta sequences to HLA alleles at 0.05 false discovery rate. Some V segments, including TRBV6-2 and TRBV6-3, were excluded as indistinguishable.

Germline assignment: CDR1 WSHSY and CDR2 SAAADI. V shed 10 bases, J shed 4 bases, and the junction held 3 bases outside the gene matches. The CDR3 totals 11 residues. Regarding this clone: Its antigen is still unknown.

PCR was performed using 60 Vbeta and 13 Jbeta primers. The table came from immunoSEQ multiplex PCR; TCRdb's copy has only in-frame clones and leaves some out. This table holds 75,000 to 95,000 clones. This TCR came from a man aged 25 to 45 in good health and CMV-seronegative. What was sequenced was PBMCs. The V gene is TRBV10-2, the J gene TRBJ2-7; 8 bases are a match to TRBD1. CDR3: CATGQGYEQYF. In DNA, the CDR3 is TGCGCCACAGGACAGGGATACGAGCAGTACTTC.